This TCR beta chain was observed in a study of T cell responses to AZD1222 COVID-19 vaccine. Clones were read by immunoSEQ multiplex PCR, and TCRdb kept only the in-frame ones, dropping some. This sample has 120,000 or so clones, with about 90% found just once. In regard to this clone: No antigen is known for it.

Broader study findings: Among those given AZD1222, only six were seropositive at baseline.

The sequenced sample was peripheral blood, obtained on day 0 of AZD1222 vaccination. The receptor's source is an adult in good health.

The chain's CDR3 is CASSLSLGNTEAFF. The CDR3, as DNA: TGTGCCAGCAGCCTATCACTAGGGAACACTGAAGCTTTCTTT. V gene TRBV7-3 combines with J gene TRBJ1-1; D gene uncertain. The CDR3 extends over 14 amino acids. Trimming stripped 5 bases from V and 1 base from J, with 11 bases between. Germline values: CDR1 SGHTA, CDR2 FQGTGA.